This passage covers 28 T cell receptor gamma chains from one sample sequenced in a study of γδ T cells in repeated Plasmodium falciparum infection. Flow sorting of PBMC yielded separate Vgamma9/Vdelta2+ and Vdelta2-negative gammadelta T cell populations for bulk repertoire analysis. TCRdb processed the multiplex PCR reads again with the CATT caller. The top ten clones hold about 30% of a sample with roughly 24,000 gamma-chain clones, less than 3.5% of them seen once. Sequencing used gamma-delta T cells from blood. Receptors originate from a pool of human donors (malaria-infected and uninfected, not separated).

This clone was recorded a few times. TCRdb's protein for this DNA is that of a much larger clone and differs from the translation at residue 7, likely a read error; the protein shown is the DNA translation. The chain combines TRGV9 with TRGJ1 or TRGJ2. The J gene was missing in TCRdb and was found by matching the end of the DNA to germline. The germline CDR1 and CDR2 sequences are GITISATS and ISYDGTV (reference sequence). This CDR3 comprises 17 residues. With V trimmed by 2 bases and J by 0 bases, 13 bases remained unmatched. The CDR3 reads CALWEATAAQNYYKKLF. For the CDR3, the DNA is TGTGCCTTGTGGGAGGCCACAGCTGCTCAGAATTATTATAAGAAACTCTTT.

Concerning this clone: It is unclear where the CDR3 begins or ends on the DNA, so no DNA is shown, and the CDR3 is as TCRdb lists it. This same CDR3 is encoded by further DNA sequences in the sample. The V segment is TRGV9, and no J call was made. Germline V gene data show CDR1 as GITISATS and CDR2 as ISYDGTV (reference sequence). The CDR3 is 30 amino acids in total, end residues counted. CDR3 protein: CALWEEWRGNSLAVEQHLLSQVSIGRIQHF.

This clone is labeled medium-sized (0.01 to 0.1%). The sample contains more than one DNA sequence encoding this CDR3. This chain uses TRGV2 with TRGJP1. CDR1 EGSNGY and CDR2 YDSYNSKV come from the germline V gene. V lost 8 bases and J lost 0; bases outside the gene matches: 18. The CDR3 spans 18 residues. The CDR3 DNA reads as TGTGCCACCTCCCAGATGGCTCTTAAATATACCACTGGTTGGTTCAAGATATTT. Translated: CATSQMALKYTTGWFKIF.

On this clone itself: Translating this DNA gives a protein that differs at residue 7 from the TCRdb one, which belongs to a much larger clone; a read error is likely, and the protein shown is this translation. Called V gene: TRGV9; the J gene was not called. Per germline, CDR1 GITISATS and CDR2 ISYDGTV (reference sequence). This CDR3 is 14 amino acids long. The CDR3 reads CALWEVPLGYNKLF. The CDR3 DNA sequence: TGTGCCTTGTGGGAGGTGCCCCTTGGTTATAATAAACTCTTT.

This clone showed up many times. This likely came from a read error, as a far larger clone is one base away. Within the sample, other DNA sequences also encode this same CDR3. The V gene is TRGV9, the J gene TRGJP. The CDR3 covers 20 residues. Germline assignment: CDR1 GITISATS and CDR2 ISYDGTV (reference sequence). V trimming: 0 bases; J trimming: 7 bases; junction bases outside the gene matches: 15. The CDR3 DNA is TGTGCCTTGTGGGAGGTGCCGCAAGAAAAGCAGGAGTTGGGCAAAAAAATCAAGGTATTT. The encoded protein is CALWEVPQEKQELGKKIKVF.

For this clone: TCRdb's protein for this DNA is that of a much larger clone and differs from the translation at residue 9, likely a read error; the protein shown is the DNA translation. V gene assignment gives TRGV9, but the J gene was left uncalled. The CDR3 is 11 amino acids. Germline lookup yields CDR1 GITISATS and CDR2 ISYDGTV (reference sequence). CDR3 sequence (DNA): TGTGCCTTGTGGGAGGGCGGCGGGAGACTCTTT. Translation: CALWEGGGRLF.

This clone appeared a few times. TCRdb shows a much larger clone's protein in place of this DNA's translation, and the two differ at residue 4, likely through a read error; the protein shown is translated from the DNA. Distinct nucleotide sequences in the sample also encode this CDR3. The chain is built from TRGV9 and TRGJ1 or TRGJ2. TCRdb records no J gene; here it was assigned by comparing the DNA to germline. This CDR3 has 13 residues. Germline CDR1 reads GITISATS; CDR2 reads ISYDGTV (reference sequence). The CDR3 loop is CALREARYYKKLF. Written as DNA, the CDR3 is TGTGCCTTGAGGGAGGCGAGGTATTATAAGAAACTCTTT.

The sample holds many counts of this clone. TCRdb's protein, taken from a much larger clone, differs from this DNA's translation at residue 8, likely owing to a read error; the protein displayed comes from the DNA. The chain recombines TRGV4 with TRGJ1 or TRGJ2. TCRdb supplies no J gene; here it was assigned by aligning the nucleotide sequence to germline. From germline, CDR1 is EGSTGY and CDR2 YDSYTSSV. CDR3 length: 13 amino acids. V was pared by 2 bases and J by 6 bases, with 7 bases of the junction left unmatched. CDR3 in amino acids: CATWDAPCYKKLF. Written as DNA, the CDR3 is TGTGCCACCTGGGATGCGCCTTGTTATAAGAAACTCTTT.

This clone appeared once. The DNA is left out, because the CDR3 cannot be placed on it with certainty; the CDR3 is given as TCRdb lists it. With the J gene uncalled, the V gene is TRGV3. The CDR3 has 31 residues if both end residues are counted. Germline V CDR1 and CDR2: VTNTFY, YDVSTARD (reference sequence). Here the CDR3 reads CATWDKNIIRNSLAVEQHLLSQVSIGRIQHF.

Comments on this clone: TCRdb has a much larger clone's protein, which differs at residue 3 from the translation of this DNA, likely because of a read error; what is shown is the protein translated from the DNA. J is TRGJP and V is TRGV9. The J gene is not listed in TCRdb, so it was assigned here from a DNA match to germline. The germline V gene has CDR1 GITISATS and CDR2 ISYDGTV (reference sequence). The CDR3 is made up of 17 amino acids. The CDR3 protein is CAMWEVLQELGKKIKVF. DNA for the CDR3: TGTGCCATGTGGGAGGTCCTCCAAGAGTTGGGCAAAAAAATCAAGGTATTT.

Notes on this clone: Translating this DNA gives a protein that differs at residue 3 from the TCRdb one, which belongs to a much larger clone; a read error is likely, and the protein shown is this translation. In DNA form, the CDR3 reads TGTGCCTCGTGGGAGACCGCAAGCACGGAGTTGGGCAAAAAAATCAAGGTATTT. Translation: CASWETASTELGKKIKVF. V is TRGV9 and J is TRGJP. The CDR3 loop spans 18 amino acids. The V gene's germline CDR1 is GITISATS and CDR2 ISYDGTV (reference sequence).

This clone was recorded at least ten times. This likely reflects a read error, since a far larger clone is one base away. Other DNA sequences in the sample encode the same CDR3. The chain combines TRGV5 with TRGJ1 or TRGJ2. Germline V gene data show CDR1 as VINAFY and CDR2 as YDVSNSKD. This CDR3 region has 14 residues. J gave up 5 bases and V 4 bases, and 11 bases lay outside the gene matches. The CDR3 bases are TGTGCCACCTGGGATAGTCAACGGAATTATAAGAAACTCTTT. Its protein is CATWDSQRNYKKLF.

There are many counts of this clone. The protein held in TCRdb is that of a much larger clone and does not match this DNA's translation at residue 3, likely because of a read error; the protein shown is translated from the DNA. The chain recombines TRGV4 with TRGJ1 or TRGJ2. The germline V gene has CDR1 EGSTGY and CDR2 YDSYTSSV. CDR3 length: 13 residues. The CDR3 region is CAAWDGRLYKKLF. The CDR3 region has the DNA TGTGCCGCCTGGGATGGGCGGCTTTATAAGAAACTCTTT.

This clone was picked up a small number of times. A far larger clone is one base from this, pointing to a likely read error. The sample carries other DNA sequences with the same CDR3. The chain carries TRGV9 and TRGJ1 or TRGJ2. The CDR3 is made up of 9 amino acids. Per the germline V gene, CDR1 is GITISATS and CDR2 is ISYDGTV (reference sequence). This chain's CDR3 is CALYSRKLF. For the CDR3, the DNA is TGTGCTTTGTATTCCCGGAAACTCTTT.

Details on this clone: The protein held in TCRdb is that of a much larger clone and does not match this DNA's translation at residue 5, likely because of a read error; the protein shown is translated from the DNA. This chain's CDR3 is CATWNYRYYKKLF. CDR3 nucleotides: TGTGCCACCTGGAACTACAGGTATTATAAGAAACTCTTT. V usage is TRGV3 and J usage is TRGJ1 or TRGJ2. The J gene is absent in TCRdb and was assigned here via DNA matching to germline. CDR3 length equals 13 residues. J was trimmed by 4 bases and V by 6 bases; bases with no gene match: 9. Per germline, CDR1 VTNTFY and CDR2 YDVSTARD (reference sequence).

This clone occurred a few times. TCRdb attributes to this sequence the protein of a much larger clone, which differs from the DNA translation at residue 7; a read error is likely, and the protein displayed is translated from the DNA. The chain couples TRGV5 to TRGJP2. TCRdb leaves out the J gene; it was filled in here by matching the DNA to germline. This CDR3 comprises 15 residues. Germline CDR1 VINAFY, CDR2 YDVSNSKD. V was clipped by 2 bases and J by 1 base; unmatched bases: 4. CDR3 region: CATWDTGSSDWIKTF. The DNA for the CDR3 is TGTGCCACCTGGGACACAGGTAGTAGTGATTGGATCAAGACGTTT.

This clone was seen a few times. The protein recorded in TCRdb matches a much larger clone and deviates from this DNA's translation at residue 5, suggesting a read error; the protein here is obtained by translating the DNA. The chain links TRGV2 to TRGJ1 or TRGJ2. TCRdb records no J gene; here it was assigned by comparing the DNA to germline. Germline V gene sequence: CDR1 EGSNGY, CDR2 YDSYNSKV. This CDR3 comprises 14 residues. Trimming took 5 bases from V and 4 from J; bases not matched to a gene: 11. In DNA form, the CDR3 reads TGTGCCACCTGGGGCGACGGGGAGTATTATAAGAAACTCTTT. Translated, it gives CATWGDGEYYKKLF.

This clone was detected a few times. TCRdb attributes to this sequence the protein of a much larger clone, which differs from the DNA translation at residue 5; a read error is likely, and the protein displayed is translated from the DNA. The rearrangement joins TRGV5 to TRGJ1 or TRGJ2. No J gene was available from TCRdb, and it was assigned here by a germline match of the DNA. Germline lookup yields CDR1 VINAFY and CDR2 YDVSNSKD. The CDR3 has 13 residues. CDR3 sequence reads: CATWGRLCHKKLF. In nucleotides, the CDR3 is TGTGCCACCTGGGGCAGGCTTTGTCATAAGAAACTCTTT.

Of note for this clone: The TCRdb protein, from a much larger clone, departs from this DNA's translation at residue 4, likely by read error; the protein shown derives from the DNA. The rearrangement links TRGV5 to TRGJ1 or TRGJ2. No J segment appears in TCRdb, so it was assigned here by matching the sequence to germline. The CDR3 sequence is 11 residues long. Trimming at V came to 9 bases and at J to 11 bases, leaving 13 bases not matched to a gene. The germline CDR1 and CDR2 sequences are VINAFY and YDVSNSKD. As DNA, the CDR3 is TGTGCCACCCGGACTTCAAGTGAGAAACTCTTT. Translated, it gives CATRTSSEKLF.

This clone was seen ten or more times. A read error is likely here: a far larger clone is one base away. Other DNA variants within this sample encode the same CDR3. CDR3 nucleotides: TGTGCCTTGTGGGAGCCTGAAACTTATAAGAAACTCTTC. Amino acids: CALWEPETYKKLF. No J gene was called, and the V gene is TRGV9. CDR1 is GITISATS and CDR2 is ISYDGTV in the germline V gene (reference sequence). This CDR3 is built from 13 residues.

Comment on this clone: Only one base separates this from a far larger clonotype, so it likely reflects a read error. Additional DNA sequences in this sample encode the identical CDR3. The CDR3 DNA reads as TGTGCCTTGTGGGAGGTATCTCCTCGGCGAAAGAAGCTCTTT. It encodes CALWEVSPRRKKLF. A V gene of TRGV9 was called, but no J gene was assigned. Germline lookup yields CDR1 GITISATS and CDR2 ISYDGTV (reference sequence). The CDR3 runs 14 residues.

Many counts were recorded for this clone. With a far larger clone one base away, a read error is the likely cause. The CDR3 DNA reads TGTGCTACCTGGGACGGGCACGTAAGGTATAAGAAACTCTTT. Translated: CATWDGHVRYKKLF. The chain is built from TRGV2 and TRGJ1 or TRGJ2. CDR3 size: 14 residues. Germline V CDR1 and CDR2: EGSNGY, YDSYNSKV.

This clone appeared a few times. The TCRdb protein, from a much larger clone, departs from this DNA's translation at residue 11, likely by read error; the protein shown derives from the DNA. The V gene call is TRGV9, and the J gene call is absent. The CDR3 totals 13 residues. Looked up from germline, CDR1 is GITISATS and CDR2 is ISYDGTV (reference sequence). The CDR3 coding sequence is TGTGCCCTTGCCGGGCTGAATTATTATAAGGAACTCTTT. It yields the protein CALAGLNYYKELF.

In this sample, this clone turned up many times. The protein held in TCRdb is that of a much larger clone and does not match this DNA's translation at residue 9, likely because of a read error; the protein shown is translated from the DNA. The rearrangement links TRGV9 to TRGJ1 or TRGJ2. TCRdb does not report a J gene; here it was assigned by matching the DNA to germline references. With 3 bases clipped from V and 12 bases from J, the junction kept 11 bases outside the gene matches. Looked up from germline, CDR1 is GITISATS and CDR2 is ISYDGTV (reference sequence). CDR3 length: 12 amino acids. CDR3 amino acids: CALWEPVPMKLF. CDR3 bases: TGTGCCTTGTGGGAGCCCGTGCCTATGAAACTCTTT.

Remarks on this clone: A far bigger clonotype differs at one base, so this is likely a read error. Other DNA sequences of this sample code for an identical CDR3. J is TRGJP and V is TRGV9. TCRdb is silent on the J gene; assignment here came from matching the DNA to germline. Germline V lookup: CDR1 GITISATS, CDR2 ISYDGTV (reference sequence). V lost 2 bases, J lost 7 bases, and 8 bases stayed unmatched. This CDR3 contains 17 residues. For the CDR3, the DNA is TGTGCCTTGTGGGAGGGGATGCAGGAGTTGGGCAAAAAAATCAAGGTATTT. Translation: CALWEGMQELGKKIKVF.

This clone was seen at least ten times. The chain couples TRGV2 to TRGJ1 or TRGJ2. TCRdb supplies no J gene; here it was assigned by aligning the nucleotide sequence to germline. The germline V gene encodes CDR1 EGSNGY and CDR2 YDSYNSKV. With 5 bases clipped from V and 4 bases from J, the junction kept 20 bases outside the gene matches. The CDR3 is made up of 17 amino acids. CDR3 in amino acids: CATWGPPPTLVYYKKLF. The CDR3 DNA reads TGTGCCACCTGGGGCCCCCCCCCAACGCTCGTATATTATAAGAAACTCTTT.

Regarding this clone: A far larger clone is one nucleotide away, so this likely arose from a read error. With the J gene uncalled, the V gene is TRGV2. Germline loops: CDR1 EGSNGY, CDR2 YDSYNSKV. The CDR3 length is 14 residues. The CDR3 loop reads CATWDGPTHYKKLF. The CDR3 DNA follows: TGTGCCACCTGGGACGGCCCCACCCATTATAAGAAACTCTTC.

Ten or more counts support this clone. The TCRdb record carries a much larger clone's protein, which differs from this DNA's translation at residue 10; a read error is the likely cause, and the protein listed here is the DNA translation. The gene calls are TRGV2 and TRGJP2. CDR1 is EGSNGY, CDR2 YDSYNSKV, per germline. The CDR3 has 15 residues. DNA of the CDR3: TGTGCCACCTGGACTCAATATAGTAGTGGTTGGATCAAGACGTTT. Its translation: CATWTQYSSGWIKTF.